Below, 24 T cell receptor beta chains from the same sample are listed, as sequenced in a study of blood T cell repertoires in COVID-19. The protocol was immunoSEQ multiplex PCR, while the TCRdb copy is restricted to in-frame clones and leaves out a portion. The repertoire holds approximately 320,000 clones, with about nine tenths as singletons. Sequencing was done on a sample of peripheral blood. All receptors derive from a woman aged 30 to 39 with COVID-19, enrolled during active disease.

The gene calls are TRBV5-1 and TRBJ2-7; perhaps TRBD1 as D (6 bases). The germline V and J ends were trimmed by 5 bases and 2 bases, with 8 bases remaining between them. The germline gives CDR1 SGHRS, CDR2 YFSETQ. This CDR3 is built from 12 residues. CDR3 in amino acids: CASRGQTYEQYF. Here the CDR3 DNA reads TGCGCCAGCAGAGGACAGACCTACGAGCAGTACTTC. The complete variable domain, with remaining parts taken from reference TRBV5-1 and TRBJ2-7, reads KAGVTQTPRYLIKTRGQQVTLSCSPISGHRSVSWYQQTPGQGLQFLFEYFSETQRNKGNFPGRFSGRQFSNSRSEMNVSTLELGDSALYLCASRGQTYEQYFGPGTRLTVT.

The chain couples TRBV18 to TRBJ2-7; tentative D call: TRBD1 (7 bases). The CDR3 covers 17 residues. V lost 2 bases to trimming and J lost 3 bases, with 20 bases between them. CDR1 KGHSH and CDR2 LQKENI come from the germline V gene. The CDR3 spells CASSPGLAGRGVYEQYF. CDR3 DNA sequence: TGTGCCAGCTCACCAGGTCTTGCGGGCAGGGGGGTCTACGAGCAGTACTTC.

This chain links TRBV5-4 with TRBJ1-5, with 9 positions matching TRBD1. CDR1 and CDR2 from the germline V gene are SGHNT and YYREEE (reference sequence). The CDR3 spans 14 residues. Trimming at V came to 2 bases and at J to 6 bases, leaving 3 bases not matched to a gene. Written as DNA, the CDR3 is TGTGCCAGCAGCTTACAGGGGGCCGGTCAGCCCCAGCATTTT. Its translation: CASSLQGAGQPQHF.

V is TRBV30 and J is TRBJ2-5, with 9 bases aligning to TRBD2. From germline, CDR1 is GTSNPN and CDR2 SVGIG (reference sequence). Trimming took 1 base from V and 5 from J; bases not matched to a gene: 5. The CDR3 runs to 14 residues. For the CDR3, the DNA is TGTGCCTGGAGTGATGCGGGGGGGCGGGAGACCCAGTACTTC. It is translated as CAWSDAGGRETQYF.

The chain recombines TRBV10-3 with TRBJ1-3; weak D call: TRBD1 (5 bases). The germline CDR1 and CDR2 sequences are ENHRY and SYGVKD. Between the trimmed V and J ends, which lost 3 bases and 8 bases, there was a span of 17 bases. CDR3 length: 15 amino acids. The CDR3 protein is CAISDRVGTGDTIYF. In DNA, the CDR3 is TGTGCCATCAGTGACAGGGTCGGCACGGGAGACACCATATATTTT.

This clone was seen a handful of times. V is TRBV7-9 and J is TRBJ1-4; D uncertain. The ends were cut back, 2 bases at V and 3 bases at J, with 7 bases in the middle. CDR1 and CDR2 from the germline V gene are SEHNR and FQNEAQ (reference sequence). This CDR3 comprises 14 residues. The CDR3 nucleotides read TGTGCCAGCAGCTTAAACGGTCCTAATGAAAAACTGTTTTTT. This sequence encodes CASSLNGPNEKLFF.

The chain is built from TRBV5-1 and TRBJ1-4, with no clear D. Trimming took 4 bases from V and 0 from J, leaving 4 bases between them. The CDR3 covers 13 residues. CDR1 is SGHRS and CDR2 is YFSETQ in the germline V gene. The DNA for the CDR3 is TGCGCCAGCAGCCTAACAACTAATGAAAAACTGTTTTTT. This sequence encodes CASSLTTNEKLFF.

This CDR3 reads CASSLAGAQFF. CDR3 bases: TGTGCCAGCAGCTTGGCAGGGGCGCAGTTCTTC. The chain uses TRBV11-3 and TRBJ2-1; a weak D match, TRBD1 (6 bases). Trimming stripped 3 bases from V and 12 bases from J, with 9 bases between. The CDR3 spans 11 residues. The V gene's germline CDR1 is SGHNT and CDR2 YENEEA.

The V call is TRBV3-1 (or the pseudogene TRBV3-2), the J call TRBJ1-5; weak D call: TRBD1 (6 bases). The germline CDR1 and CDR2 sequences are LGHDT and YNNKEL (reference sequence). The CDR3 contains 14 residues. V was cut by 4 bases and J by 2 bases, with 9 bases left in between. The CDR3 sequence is CASSPNRGNQPQHF. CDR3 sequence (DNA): TGTGCCAGCAGCCCTAACAGGGGCAATCAGCCCCAGCATTTT.

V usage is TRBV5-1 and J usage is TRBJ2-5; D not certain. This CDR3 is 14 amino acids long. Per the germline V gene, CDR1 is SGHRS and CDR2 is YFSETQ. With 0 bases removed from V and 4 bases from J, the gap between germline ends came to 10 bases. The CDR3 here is CASSLGSPGETQYF. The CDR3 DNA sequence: TGCGCCAGCAGCTTGGGCTCCCCGGGAGAGACCCAGTACTTC.

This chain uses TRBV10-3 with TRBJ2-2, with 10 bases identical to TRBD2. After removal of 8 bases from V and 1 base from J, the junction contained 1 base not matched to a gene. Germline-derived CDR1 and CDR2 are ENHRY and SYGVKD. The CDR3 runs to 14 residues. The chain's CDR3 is CAIQRGGNTGELFF. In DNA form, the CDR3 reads TGTGCCATCCAGCGGGGGGGGAACACCGGGGAGCTGTTTTTT.

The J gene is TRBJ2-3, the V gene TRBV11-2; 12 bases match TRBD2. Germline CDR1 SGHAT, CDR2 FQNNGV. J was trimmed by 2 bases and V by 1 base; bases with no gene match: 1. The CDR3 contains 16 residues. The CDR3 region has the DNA TGTGCCAGCAGCTTAGGACTAGCGGGGGTCACAGATACGCAGTATTTT. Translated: CASSLGLAGVTDTQYF.

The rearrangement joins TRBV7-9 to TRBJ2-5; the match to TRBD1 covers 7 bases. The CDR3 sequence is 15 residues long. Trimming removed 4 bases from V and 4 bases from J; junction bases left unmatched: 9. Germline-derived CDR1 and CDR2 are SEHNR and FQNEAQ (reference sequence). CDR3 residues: CASSSRQGLLETQYF. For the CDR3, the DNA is TGTGCCAGCAGCTCTAGACAGGGCCTGTTAGAGACCCAGTACTTC.

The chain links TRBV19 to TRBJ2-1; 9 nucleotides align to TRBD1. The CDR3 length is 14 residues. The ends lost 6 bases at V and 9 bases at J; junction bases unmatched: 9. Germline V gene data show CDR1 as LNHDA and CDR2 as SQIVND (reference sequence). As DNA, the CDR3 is TGTGCCAGTAGAGCGGACAGGGGCTCTGGTGAGCAGTTCTTC. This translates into CASRADRGSGEQFF.

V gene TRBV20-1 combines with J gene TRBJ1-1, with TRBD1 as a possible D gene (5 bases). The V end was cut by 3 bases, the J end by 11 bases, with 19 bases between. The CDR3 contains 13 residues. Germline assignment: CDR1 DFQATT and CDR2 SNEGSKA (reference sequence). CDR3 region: CSASYRPMGGAFF. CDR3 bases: TGCAGTGCTAGTTACAGGCCCATGGGAGGGGCTTTCTTT.

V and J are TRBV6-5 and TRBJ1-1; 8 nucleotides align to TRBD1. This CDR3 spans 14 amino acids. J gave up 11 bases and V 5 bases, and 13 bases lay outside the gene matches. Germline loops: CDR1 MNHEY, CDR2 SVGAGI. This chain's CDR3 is CASSPGQVPSGAFF. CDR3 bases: TGTGCCAGCAGTCCGGGACAGGTCCCCTCCGGGGCTTTCTTT.

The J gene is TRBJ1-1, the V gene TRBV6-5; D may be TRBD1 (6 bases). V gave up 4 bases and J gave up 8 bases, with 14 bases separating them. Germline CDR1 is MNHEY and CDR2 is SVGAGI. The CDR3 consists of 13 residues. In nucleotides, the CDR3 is TGTGCCAGCAGTTTTAACAGGGATTGGGAAGCTTTCTTT. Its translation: CASSFNRDWEAFF.

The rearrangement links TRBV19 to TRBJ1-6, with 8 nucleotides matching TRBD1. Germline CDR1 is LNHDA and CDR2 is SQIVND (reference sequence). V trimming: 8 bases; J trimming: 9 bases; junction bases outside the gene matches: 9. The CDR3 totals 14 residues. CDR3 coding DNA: TGTGCCAGTGGGATAGGACAGGGCGGTTCACCCCTCCACTTT. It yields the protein CASGIGQGGSPLHF.

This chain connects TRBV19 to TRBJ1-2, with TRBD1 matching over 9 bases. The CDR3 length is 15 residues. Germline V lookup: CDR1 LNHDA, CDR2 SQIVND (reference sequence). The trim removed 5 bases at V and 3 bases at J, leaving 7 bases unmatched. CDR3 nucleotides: TGTGCCAGTAGTCCCCGACAGGGGGGTTACTATGGCTACACCTTC. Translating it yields CASSPRQGGYYGYTF. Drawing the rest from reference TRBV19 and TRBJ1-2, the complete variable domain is DGGITQSPKYLFRKEGQNVTLSCEQNLNHDAMYWYRQDPGQGLRLIYYSQIVNDFQKGDIAEGYSVSREKKESFPLTVTSAQKNPTAFYLCASSPRQGGYYGYTFGSGTRLTVV.

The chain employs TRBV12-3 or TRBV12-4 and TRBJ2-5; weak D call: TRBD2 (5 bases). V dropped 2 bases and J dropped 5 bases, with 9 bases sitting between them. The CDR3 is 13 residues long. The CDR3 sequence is CASSLRRGETQYF. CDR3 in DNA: TGTGCCAGCAGTTTAAGGCGAGGGGAGACCCAGTACTTC.

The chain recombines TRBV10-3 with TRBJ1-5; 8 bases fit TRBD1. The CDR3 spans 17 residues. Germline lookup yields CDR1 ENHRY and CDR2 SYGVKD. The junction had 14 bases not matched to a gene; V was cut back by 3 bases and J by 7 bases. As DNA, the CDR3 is TGTGCCATCAGTGAAAGAGAGCGGACAGGGCAGGGGCAGCCCCAGCATTTT. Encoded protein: CAISERERTGQGQPQHF.

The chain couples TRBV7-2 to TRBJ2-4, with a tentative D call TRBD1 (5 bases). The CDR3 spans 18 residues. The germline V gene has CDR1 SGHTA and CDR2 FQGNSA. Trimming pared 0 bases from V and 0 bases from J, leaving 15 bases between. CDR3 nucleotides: TGTGCCAGCAGCTTAGCGAGTAGAGTAAGGGGAGCCAAAAACATTCAGTACTTC. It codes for CASSLASRVRGAKNIQYF.

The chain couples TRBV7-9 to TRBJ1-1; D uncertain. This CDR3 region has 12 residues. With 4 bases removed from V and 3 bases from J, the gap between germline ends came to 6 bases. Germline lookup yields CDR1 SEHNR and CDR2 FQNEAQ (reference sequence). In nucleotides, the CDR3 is TGTGCCAGCAGCTGGAGTTACACTGAAGCTTTCTTT. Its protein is CASSWSYTEAFF.

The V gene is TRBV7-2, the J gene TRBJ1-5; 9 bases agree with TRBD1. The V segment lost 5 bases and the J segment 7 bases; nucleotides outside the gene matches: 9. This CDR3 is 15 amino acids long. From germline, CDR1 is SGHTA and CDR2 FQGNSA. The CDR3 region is CASSPSGTGRQPQHF. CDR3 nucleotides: TGTGCCAGCAGCCCATCCGGGACAGGGAGACAGCCCCAGCATTTT.